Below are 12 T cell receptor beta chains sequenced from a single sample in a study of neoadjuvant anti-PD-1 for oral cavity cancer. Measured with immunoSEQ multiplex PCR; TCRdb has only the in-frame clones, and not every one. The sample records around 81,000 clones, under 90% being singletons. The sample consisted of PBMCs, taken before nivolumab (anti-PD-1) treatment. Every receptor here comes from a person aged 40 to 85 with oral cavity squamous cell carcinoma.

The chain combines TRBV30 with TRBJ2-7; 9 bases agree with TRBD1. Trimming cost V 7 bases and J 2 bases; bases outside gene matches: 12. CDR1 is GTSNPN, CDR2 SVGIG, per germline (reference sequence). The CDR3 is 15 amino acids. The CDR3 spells CASRRAGQGTYEQYF. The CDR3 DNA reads TGTGCCTCCCGCCGAGCGGGACAGGGTACCTACGAGCAGTACTTC.

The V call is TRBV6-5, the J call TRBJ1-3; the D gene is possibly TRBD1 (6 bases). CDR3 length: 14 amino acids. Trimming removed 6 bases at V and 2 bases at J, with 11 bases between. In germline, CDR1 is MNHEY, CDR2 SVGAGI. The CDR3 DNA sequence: TGTGCCAGCAGACTAGGGACAACTGGAAACACCATATATTTT. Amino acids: CASRLGTTGNTIYF.

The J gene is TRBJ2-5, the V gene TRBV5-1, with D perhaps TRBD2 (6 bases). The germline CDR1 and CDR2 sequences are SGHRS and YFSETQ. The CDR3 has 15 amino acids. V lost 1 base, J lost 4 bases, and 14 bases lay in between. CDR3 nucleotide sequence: TGCGCCAGCAGCTTGCTCGTTGGGGGGTCAGAGACCCAGTACTTC. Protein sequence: CASSLLVGGSETQYF.

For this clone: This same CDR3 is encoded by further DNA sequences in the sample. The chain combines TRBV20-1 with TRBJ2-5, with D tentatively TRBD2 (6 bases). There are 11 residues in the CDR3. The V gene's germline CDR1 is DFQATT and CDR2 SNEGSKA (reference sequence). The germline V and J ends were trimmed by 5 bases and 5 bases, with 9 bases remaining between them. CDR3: CSARTMETQYF. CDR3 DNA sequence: TGCAGTGCTCGGACTATGGAGACCCAGTACTTC.

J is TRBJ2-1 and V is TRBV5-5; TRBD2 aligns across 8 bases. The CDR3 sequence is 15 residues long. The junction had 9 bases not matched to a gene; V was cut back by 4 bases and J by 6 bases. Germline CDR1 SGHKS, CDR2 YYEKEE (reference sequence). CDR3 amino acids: CASSPLAGASNEQFF. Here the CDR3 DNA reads TGTGCCAGCAGCCCGCTAGCGGGTGCCTCCAATGAGCAGTTCTTC.

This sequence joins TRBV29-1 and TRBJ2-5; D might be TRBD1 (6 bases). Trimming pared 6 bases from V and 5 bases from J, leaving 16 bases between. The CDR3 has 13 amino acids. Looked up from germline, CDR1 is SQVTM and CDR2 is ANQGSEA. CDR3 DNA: TGCAGCGTCCAGGGGTCAGGGATCGAGACCCAGTACTTC. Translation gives CSVQGSGIETQYF.

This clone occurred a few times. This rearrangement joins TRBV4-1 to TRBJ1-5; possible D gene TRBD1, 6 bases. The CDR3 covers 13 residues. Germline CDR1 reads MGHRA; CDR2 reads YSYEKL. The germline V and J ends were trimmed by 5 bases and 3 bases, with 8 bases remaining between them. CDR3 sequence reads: CASSAGVNQPQHF. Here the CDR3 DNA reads TGCGCCAGCAGCGCAGGGGTCAATCAGCCCCAGCATTTT.

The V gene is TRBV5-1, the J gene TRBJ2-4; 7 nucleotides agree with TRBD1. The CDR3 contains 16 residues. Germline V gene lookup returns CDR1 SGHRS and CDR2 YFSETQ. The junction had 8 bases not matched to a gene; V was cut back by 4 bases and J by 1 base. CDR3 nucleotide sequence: TGCGCCAGCAGCCCGGGGACAGAGGTGGCCAAAAACATTCAGTACTTC. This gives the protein CASSPGTEVAKNIQYF.

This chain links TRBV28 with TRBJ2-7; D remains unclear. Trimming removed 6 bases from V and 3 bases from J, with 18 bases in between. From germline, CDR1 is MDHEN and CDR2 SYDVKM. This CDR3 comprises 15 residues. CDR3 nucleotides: TGTGCCAGCAGATCCTTCTCGGAAAGAGGCTACGAGCAGTACTTC. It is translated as CASRSFSERGYEQYF.

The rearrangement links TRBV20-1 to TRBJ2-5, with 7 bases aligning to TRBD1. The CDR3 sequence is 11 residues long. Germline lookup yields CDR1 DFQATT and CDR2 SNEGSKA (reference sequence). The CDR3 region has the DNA TGCAGCACAGGGGTTGTGGAGACCCAGTACTTC. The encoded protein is CSTGVVETQYF.

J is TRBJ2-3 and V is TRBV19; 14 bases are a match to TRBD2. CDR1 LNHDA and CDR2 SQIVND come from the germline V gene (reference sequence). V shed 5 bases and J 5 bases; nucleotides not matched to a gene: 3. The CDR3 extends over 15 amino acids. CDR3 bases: TGTGCCAGTAGTGTCGGGACTAGCGGGGGAGATACGCAGTATTTT. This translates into CASSVGTSGGDTQYF.

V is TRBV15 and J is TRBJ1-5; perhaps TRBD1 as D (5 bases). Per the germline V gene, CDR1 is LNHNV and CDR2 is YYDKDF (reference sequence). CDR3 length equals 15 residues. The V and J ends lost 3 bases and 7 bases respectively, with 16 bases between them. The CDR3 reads CATSSVGRGRQPQHF. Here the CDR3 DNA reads TGTGCCACCAGCAGCGTTGGGAGGGGAAGACAGCCCCAGCATTTT. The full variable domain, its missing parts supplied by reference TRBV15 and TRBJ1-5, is DAMVIQNPRYQVTQFGKPVTLSCSQTLNHNVMYWYQQKSSQAPKLLFHYYDKDFNNEADTPDNFQSRRPNTSFCFLDIRSPGLGDTAMYLCATSSVGRGRQPQHFGDGTRLSIL.